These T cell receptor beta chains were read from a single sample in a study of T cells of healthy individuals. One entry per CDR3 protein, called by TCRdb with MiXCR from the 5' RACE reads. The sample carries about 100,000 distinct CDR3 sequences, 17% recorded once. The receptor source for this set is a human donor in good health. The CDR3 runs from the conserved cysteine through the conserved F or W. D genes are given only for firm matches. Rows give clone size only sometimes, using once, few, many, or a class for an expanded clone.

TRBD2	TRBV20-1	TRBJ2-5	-	TGCAGTGCTAGTCCCGGGACTAGCGGCGAGACCCAGTACTTC	CSASPGTSGETQYF
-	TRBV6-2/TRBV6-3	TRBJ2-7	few	TGTGCCAGCAGACCCGTCGGGGGACAGACTTACGAGCAGTACTTC	CASRPVGGQTYEQYF
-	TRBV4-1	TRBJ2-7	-	TGCGCCAGCAGCCAAGGCTTAGACCAGAGGTCCTACGAGCAGTACTTC	CASSQGLDQRSYEQYF
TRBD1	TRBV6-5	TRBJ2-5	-	TGTGCCAGCAGTTACACCGGGACAGGGGGGAAAGAGACCCAGTACTTC	CASSYTGTGGKETQYF
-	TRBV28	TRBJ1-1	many	TGTGCCAGCAGTTTTGGGGGGGCCAACACTGAAGCTTTCTTT	CASSFGGANTEAFF
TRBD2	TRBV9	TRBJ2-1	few	TGTGCCAGCAGCCTAGGGACTAGCGGGAAGCAGTTCTTC	CASSLGTSGKQFF
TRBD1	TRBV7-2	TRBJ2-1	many	TGTGCCAGCAGCTTACGCCAGGGGGATAGGATCAATGAGCAGTTCTTC	CASSLRQGDRINEQFF
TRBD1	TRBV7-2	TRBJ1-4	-	TGTGCCAGCAGCCTCCAGGGGGCCGAAAAACTGTTTTTT	CASSLQGAEKLFF
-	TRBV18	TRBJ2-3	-	TGTGCCAGCTCACCACGCCCTGGAGATACGCAGTATTTT	CASSPRPGDTQYF
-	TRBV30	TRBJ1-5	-	TGTGCCTCCCTCGATAGCAATCAGCCCCAGCATTTT	CASLDSNQPQHF
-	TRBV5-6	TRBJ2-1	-	TGTGCCAGCAGCTCAGACTACAATGAGCAGTTCTTC	CASSSDYNEQFF
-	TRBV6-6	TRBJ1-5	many	TGTGCCAGCAGCTTCGGGACCCCGGGAGAGCCCCAGCATTTT	CASSFGTPGEPQHF
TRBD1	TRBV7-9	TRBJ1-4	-	TGTGCCAGCAGCCTTGACAGGGGAAGTGAAAAACTGTTTTTT	CASSLDRGSEKLFF
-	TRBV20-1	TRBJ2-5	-	TGCAGTGCTAGCAAGTTCAAGTCGGCTCAAGAGACCCAGTACTTC	CSASKFKSAQETQYF
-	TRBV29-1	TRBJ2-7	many	TGCAGCGTTTTGAGGTTAAACCAGGCAGTCAATACCTACGAGCAGTACTTC	CSVLRLNQAVNTYEQYF
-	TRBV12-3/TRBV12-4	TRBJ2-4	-	TGTGCCAGCAATTCCGAAGTAGCCAAAAACATTCAGTACTTC	CASNSEVAKNIQYF
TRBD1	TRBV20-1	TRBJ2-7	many	TGCAGTGCTATGGCAGGGGGCTATTCCTACGAGCAGTACTTC	CSAMAGGYSYEQYF
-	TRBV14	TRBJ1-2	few	TGTGCCAGCAGCCAAGTCCGGGGGAGTGCCTCTGGCTACACCTTC	CASSQVRGSASGYTF
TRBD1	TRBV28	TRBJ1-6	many	TGTGCCAGCAGTTTAGGGCCCCGACAGGGATACAGAGGATCACCCCTCCACTTT	CASSLGPRQGYRGSPLHF
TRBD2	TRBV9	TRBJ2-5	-	TGTGCCAGCAGCGTAGCTGCTGTAGCGGGGGGTGGCCAAGAGACCCAGTACTTC	CASSVAAVAGGGQETQYF
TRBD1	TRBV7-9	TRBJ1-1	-	TGTGCCAGCAGCACCCGGGACAGCTTGAAAGCTTTCTTT	CASSTRDSLKAFF
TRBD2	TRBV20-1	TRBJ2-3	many	TGCAGTGCTCAACCTAGCGGGAGAACAGATACGCAGTATTTT	CSAQPSGRTDTQYF
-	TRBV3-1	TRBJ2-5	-	TGTGCCAGCAGCCAAGAAGCTGGGGCAGAGACCCAGTACTTC	CASSQEAGAETQYF
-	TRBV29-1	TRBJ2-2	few	TGCAGCGTTTACCGGAACACCGGGGAGCTGTTTTTT	CSVYRNTGELFF
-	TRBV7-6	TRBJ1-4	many	TGTGCCAGCAGCTTAGACGAAGCTAATGAAAAACTGTTTTTT	CASSLDEANEKLFF
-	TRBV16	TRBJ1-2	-	TGTGCCAGCAGCCTATCCCGTATTTATGGCTACACCTTC	CASSLSRIYGYTF
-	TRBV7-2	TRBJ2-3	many	TGTGCCAGCAGCCCAGTAGCGGATACGCAGTATTTT	CASSPVADTQYF
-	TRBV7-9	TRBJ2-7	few	TGTGCCAGCAGCCCCCAAGGGAGCGGCGAGCAGTACTTC	CASSPQGSGEQYF
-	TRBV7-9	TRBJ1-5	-	TGTGCCAGCAGCTTAGACTGGGCAGGGGGCAATCAGCCCCAGCATTTT	CASSLDWAGGNQPQHF
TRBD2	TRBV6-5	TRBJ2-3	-	TGTGCCAGCAGTTCGGGAGCGGGGGGGCATGTAGATACGCAGTATTTT	CASSSGAGGHVDTQYF
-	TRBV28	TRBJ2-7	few	TGTGCCAACGATCCGGGCCAGCAGTACTTC	CANDPGQQYF
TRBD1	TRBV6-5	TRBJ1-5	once	TGTGCCAGCAGCGTCGGGACAGGCGGAAATCAGCCCCAGCATTTT	CASSVGTGGNQPQHF
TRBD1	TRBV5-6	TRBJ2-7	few	TGTGCCAGCAGCTGGACCTCCGGGACAGGCGAGCAGTACTTC	CASSWTSGTGEQYF
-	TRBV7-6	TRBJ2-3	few	TGTGCCAGCAGCTTAAATCTGGCGGGATTTAGTGAAGATACGCAGTATTTT	CASSLNLAGFSEDTQYF
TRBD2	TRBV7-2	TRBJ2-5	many	TGTGCCAGCAGCTTAGGGCGGGGGGGCCGTAAGCAAGAGACCCAGTACTTC	CASSLGRGGRKQETQYF
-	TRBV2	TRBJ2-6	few	TGTGCCAGCACCCAGGTGTTCTCTGGGGCCAACGTCCTGACTTTC	CASTQVFSGANVLTF
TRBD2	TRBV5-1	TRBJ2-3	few	TGCGCCAGCAGCTTGCTAGCGGGAGGAACAGATACGCAGTATTTT	CASSLLAGGTDTQYF
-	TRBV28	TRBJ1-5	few	TGTGCCAGCATCCAATCTTTAGTTCTGAGAAATCAGCCCCAGCATTTT	CASIQSLVLRNQPQHF
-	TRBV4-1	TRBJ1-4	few	TGCGCCAGCAGCCAAGATGTGGGGGTGGGGGAAAAACTGTTTTTT	CASSQDVGVGEKLFF
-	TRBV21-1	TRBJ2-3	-	TGTGCCAGCAGCAAAGGGAATCGCACAGATACGCAGTATTTT	CASSKGNRTDTQYF
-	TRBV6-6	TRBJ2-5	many	TGTGCCAGCAGTTCCCAGCTGACCCAGTACTTC	CASSSQLTQYF
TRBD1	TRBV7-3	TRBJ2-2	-	TGTGCCAGCAGCTTATTTGGACAGGGGTTAGGCGGGGAGCTGTTTTTT	CASSLFGQGLGGELFF
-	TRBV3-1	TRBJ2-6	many	TGTGCCAGCAGCCAAGATGTGGGGGTTGGGGCCAACGTCCTGACTTTC	CASSQDVGVGANVLTF
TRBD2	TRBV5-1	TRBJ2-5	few	TGCGCCAGCAGCCCTGGCGGGGGGGCTAGAGAGACCCAGTACTTC	CASSPGGGARETQYF
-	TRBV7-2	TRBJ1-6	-	TGTGCCAGCAGCTTAAGGCAGGTGATGGGATCCCTCCACTTT	CASSLRQVMGSLHF
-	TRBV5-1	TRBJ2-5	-	TGCGCCAGCAGCAAATCCGGGACTCCAGAAGAGACCCAGTACTTC	CASSKSGTPEETQYF
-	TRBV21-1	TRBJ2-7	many	TGTGCCAGCCGAAAGGCGGCGTTTCCCTACGAGCAGTACTTC	CASRKAAFPYEQYF
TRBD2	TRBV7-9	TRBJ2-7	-	TGTGCCAGCAGCTTGACTAGCGGGGGCCCGAGCTCCTACGAGCAGTACTTC	CASSLTSGGPSSYEQYF
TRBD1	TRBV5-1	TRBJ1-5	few	TGCGCCAGCAGCTTAGGACAGGGGGAGGGTCAGCCCCAGCATTTT	CASSLGQGEGQPQHF
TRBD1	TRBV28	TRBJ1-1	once	TGTGCCAGCGGTTCCCCGGGACAGGCGACGGAAGCTTTCTTT	CASGSPGQATEAFF
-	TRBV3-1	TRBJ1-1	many	TGTGCCAGCAGCCAACCCGGGGGTGGCACTGAAGCTTTCTTT	CASSQPGGGTEAFF
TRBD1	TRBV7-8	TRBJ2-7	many	TGTGCCAGCAGCTTAGCGTTCAGGGGGAATTACGAGCAGTACTTC	CASSLAFRGNYEQYF